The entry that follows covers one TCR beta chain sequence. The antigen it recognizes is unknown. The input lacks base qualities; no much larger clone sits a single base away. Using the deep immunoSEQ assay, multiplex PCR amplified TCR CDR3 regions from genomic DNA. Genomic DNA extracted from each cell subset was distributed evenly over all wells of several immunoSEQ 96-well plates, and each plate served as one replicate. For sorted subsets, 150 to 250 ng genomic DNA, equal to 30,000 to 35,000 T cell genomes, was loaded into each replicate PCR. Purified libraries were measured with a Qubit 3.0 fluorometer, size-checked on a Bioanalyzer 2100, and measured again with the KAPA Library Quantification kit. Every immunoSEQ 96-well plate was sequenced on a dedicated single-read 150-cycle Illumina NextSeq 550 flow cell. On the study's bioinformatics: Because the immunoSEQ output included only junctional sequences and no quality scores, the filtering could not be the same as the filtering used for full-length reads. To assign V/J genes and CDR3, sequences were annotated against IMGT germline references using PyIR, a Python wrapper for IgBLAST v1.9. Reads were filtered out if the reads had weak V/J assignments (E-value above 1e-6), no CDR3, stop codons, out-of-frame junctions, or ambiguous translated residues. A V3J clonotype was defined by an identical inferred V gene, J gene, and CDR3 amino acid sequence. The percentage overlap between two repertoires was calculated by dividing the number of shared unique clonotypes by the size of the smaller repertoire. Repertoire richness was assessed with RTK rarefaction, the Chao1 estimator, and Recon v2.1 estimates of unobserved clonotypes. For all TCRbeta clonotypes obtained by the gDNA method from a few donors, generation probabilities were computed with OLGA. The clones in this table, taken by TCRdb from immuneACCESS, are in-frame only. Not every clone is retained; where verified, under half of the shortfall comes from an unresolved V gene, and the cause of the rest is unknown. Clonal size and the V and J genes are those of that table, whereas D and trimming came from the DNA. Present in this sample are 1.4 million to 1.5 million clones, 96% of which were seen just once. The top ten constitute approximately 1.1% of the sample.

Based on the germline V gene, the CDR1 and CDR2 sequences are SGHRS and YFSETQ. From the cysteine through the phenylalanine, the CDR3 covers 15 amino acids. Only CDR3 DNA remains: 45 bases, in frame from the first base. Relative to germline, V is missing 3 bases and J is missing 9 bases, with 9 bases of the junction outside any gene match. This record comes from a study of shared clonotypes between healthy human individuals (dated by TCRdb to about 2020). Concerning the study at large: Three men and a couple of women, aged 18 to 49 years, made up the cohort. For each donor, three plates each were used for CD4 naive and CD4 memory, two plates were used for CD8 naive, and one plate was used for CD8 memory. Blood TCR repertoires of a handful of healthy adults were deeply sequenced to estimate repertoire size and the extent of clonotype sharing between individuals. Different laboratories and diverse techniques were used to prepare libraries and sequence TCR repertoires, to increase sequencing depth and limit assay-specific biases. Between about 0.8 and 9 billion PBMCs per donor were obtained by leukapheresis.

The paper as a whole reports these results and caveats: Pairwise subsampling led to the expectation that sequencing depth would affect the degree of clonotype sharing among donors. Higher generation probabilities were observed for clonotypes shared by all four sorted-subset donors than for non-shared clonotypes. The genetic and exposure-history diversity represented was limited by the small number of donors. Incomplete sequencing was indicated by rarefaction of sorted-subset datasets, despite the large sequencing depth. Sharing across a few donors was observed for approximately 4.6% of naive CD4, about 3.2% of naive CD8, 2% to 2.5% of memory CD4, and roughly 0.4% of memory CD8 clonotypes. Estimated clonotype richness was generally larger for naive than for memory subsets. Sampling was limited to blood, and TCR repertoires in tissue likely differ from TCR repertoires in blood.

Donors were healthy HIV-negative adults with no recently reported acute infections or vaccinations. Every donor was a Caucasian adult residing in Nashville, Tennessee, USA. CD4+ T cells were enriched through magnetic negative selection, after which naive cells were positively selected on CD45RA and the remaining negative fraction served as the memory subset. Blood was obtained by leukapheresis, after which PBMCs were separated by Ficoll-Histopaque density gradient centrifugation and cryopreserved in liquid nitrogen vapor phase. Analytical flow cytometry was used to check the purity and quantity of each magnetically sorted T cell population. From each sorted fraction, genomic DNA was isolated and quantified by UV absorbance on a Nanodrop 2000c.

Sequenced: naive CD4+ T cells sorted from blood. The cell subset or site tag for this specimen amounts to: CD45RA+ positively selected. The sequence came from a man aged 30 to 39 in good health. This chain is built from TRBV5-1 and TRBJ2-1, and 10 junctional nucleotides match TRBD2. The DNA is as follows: TGCGCCAGCAGCTGGCTAGCGGGAGCGAAGGGTGAGCAGTTCTTC. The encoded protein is CASSWLAGAKGEQFF.